The 4 T cell receptor beta chains below come from one sample, sequenced in a study of shared clonotypes between healthy human individuals. Here immunoSEQ multiplex PCR was the method, and the copy in TCRdb shows in-frame clones only, minus some. This sample yields some 2 million clones, of which roughly 94% are seen a single time; about 0.13% belongs to the top ten. What was sequenced was naive CD4+ T cells sorted from blood. Indicated subset: CD45RA+ positively selected. The source of these receptors is a man aged 18 to 35 in good health.

The rearrangement joins TRBV11-2 to TRBJ2-3; D gene unclear. Germline loops: CDR1 SGHAT, CDR2 FQNNGV. The CDR3 has 16 residues. Trimming pared 3 bases from V and 2 bases from J, leaving 15 bases between. The CDR3 DNA is TGTGCCAGCAGCTTGTCCGACCTTCCCTCCACAGATACGCAGTATTTT. This encodes CASSLSDLPSTDTQYF.

The genes are TRBV28 and TRBJ1-2; D ambiguous. Between the trimmed V and J ends, which lost 7 bases and 4 bases, there was a span of 13 bases. This CDR3 comprises 13 residues. CDR1 is MDHEN and CDR2 is SYDVKM in the germline V gene. The CDR3 spells CASNEDKIYGYTF. CDR3 DNA: TGTGCCAGCAATGAAGACAAGATCTATGGCTACACCTTC.

This chain joins TRBV21-1 and TRBJ1-2. TRBV21-1 is a pseudogene segment. The CDR3 is 15 amino acids. The DNA of the CDR3 is TGTGCCAGCAGCAAAAGGAACGGGGTGCGGTATGGCTACACCTTC. It yields the protein CASSKRNGVRYGYTF.

A note on this clone: Within the sample, other DNA sequences also encode this same CDR3. V gene TRBV18 combines with J gene TRBJ1-5, with unresolved D. The CDR3 spans 15 residues. The V and J ends lost 1 base and 1 base respectively, with 8 bases between them. Germline values: CDR1 KGHSH, CDR2 LQKENI. For the CDR3, the DNA is TGTGCCAGCTCACCACTATCGGGGAGCAATCAGCCCCAGCATTTT. Protein sequence: CASSPLSGSNQPQHF.